This T cell receptor beta chain is drawn from a study of blood T cell repertoires in COVID-19. In the study overall: The United States, Italy and Spain supplied acute and convalescent COVID-19 samples.

As processed by the authors: Amplification from reference gene primers served as the basis for estimated nucleated cell counts. Sequenced by immunoSEQ multiplex PCR; TCRdb stores in-frame clones only, minus some. Clonal size and the V and J genes are those of that table, whereas D and trimming came from the DNA. Here the sample spans 150,000 to 200,000 clones, roughly 87% being singletons. Germline V gene data show CDR1 as LGHDT and CDR2 as YNNKEL (reference sequence). The CDR3 has 14 amino acids. The V end lost 5 bases, the J end lost 0 bases, and 10 bases lay between the germline ends. The clonotype originates from a woman in her sixties or seventies with COVID-19, enrolled during active disease. The source material was peripheral blood. The chain combines TRBV3-1 (or the pseudogene TRBV3-2) with TRBJ2-5; a weak D match, TRBD1 (6 bases). This CDR3 is CASSLRGYQETQYF. CDR3 DNA sequence: TGTGCCAGCAGCTTGAGGGGGTACCAAGAGACCCAGTACTTC.